These T cell receptor beta chains were read from a single sample in a study of T cell responses to AZD1222 COVID-19 vaccine. The assay was immunoSEQ multiplex PCR, and TCRdb's table has in-frame clones only and misses some. Among around 160,000 clones, around nine tenths were seen once, and the ten largest hold roughly 2.8%. This specimen consisted of peripheral blood, obtained on day 0 of MenACWY control vaccination. The receptors come from an adult in good health. Each CDR3 is given with its conserved first and last residue. Each record gives: D gene, V gene, clone size, J gene, CDR3 DNA, CDR3 protein. A D gene is named only where the DNA matches it firmly. Where a row states a size, it is once, few, many or the class of an expanded clone; other rows omit it.

-	TRBV7-9	-	TRBJ2-2	TGTGCCAGCAGCTTCCCCCGGGCAGGGGTCGCCGGGGAGCTGTTTTTT	CASSFPRAGVAGELFF
TRBD1	TRBV5-8	-	TRBJ2-5	TGTGCCAGCAGCCCACAGGGGGAGAAGACCCAGTACTTC	CASSPQGEKTQYF
-	TRBV7-6	-	TRBJ1-5	TGTGCCAGCAGCCCCGGGGGTCCGGCCCAGCATTTT	CASSPGGPAQHF
-	TRBV6-5	few	TRBJ1-1	TGTGCCAGCAGTCTACACCTGACAACGAACACTGAAGCTTTCTTT	CASSLHLTTNTEAFF
TRBD1	TRBV5-1	-	TRBJ1-6	TGCGCCAGCAGCCTTTCCCCCGGGGACAGTTCACCCCTCCACTTT	CASSLSPGDSSPLHF
TRBD1	TRBV5-1	-	TRBJ1-2	TGCGCCAGCAGCTTACAGGGGGATGGCTACACCTTC	CASSLQGDGYTF
TRBD1	TRBV5-6	-	TRBJ2-7	TGTGCCAGCAGCAGGGGACAGGGGGCCTACGAGCAGTACTTC	CASSRGQGAYEQYF
TRBD1	TRBV28	once	TRBJ1-2	TGTGCCAGCCAGGGGGGGATTGTGAGCTACACCTTC	CASQGGIVSYTF
TRBD1	TRBV11-2	-	TRBJ1-4	TGTGCCAGCAGCTCCCTTGGACCAGGGGGTGAAAAACTGTTTTTT	CASSSLGPGGEKLFF
-	TRBV19	once	TRBJ1-2	TGTGCCAGTAGTATGGGATTCGAGAGAACCAACTATGGCTACACCTTC	CASSMGFERTNYGYTF
-	TRBV20-1	once	TRBJ2-5	TGCAGTGCTAGTCCCGGTGGGGGCCAAGAGACCCAGTACTTC	CSASPGGGQETQYF
TRBD1	TRBV7-8	few	TRBJ1-2	TGTGCCAGCAGCTTAGACCAGGGGGGTGGCGGCTACACCTTC	CASSLDQGGGGYTF
TRBD1	TRBV18	-	TRBJ1-3	TGTGCCAGCTCACCAGGGACAGGGTGGACTGGAAACACCATATATTTT	CASSPGTGWTGNTIYF
-	TRBV2	-	TRBJ1-4	TGTGCCAGCCGGCCGGGTGAAAAACTGTTTTTT	CASRPGEKLFF
-	TRBV7-6	-	TRBJ2-3	TGTGCCAGCAGCTTATCCTATGAGCAGTATTTT	CASSLSYEQYF
-	TRBV5-1	-	TRBJ1-1	TGCGCCAGCAGCTCAATACAGGGTTGGACTGAAGCTTTCTTT	CASSSIQGWTEAFF
-	TRBV4-1	-	TRBJ2-1	TGCGCCAGCAGCCAAGGAATCTCGGGGGCTCGAGGCAATGAGCAGTTCTTC	CASSQGISGARGNEQFF
-	TRBV7-9	-	TRBJ2-5	TGTGCCAGCAGCGTCCAAGAGACCCAGTACTTC	CASSVQETQYF
-	TRBV27	once	TRBJ1-2	TGTGCCAGCAGTTTATCCCGGAGCCGTGGCTACACCTTC	CASSLSRSRGYTF
-	TRBV6-5	once	TRBJ1-1	TGTGCCAGCAGAAGCGCCGCCATGAACACTGAAGCTTTCTTT	CASRSAAMNTEAFF
TRBD1	TRBV28	-	TRBJ1-4	TGTGCCAGCAGTCGACAGGGTTGGAATGAAAAACTGTTTTTT	CASSRQGWNEKLFF
-	TRBV18	few	TRBJ1-5	TGTGCCAGCTCACCACCGGGACAAAATAGCAATCAGCCCCAGCATTTT	CASSPPGQNSNQPQHF
TRBD1	TRBV5-1	-	TRBJ1-1	TGCGCCAGCAGCTTCACACTGACAGGGGAGACGGCTTTCTTT	CASSFTLTGETAFF
-	TRBV6-5	-	TRBJ1-1	TGTGCCAGCAGTTCCCCTCATTTCAACACTGAAGCTTTCTTT	CASSSPHFNTEAFF
-	TRBV7-3	-	TRBJ2-1	TGTGCCAGCAGCTTACGGCCGACGTTCAATGAGCAGTTCTTC	CASSLRPTFNEQFF
-	TRBV28	-	TRBJ1-4	TGTGCCAGCAGTTTAAGCTGGGGTGAAAAACTGTTTTTT	CASSLSWGEKLFF
TRBD2	TRBV30	once	TRBJ2-1	TGTGCCTGGAGTGTACAAGCGGGAGCATACAATGAGCAGTTCTTC	CAWSVQAGAYNEQFF
-	TRBV29-1	-	TRBJ1-1	TGCAGCGTTTTAAGGGGTGAAGCTTTCTTT	CSVLRGEAFF
TRBD1	TRBV27	-	TRBJ1-6	TGTGCCAGCAGTTCCCTCGCGACAGGGGGTAATTCACCCCTCCACTTT	CASSSLATGGNSPLHF
TRBD1	TRBV6-2/TRBV6-3	-	TRBJ2-7	TGTGCCAGCAGTTACTCGAGACAGGGACCCTACGAGCAGTACTTC	CASSYSRQGPYEQYF
-	TRBV6-5	once	TRBJ1-2	TGTGCCAGCAGTCCCGGGGGGGGCTTTGGCTACACCTTC	CASSPGGGFGYTF
-	TRBV3-1/TRBV3-2	-	TRBJ2-3	TGTGCCAGCAGCCATGAAACACCGGGTACGCAGTATTTT	CASSHETPGTQYF
-	TRBV30	-	TRBJ2-1	TGTGCCTGGAGTGTAGACTACATCCCCTACAATGAGCAGTTCTTC	CAWSVDYIPYNEQFF
TRBD1	TRBV5-1	-	TRBJ2-7	TGCGCCAGCAGCACGGGTGGACAGGGCTACGAGCAGTACTTC	CASSTGGQGYEQYF
TRBD1	TRBV28	-	TRBJ1-5	TGTGCCAGCAGTTGGTCCGGGACAGGGAATCAGCCCCAGCATTTT	CASSWSGTGNQPQHF
-	TRBV7-9	-	TRBJ1-1	TGTGCCAGCAGCTTTCTCGACAGAATAAACACTGAAGCTTTCTTT	CASSFLDRINTEAFF
-	TRBV11-2	-	TRBJ1-1	TGTGCCAGCAGCTCTTGGGGCCGAAAGGCGCACACTGAAGCTTTCTTT	CASSSWGRKAHTEAFF
-	TRBV11-3	once	TRBJ2-2	TGTGCCAGCAGCTTATCTAGGAGCACCGGGGAGCTGTTTTTT	CASSLSRSTGELFF
TRBD1	TRBV28	-	TRBJ1-5	TGTGCCAGCAGTTCGACAGGGGGGAACAATCAGCCCCAGCATTTT	CASSSTGGNNQPQHF
-	TRBV29-1	-	TRBJ1-2	TGCAGCGGGCAGGACGGTCCTGGGTATGGCTACACCTTC	CSGQDGPGYGYTF
TRBD1	TRBV2	-	TRBJ2-7	TGTGCCAGCAGCCTGGAACAGGGGGTTGGGGAGCAGTACTTC	CASSLEQGVGEQYF
-	TRBV27	-	TRBJ1-1	TGTGCCAGCAGTCCCCTTCGTCCGAAGGGCACTGAAGCTTTCTTT	CASSPLRPKGTEAFF
-	TRBV6-7	-	TRBJ2-4	TGTGCCAGCAGCAATTGTCCTCGGGGAAACATTCAGTACTTC	CASSNCPRGNIQYF
-	TRBV18	-	TRBJ2-5	TGTGCCAGCTCACCTTCCGGGGAGACCCAGTACTTC	CASSPSGETQYF
TRBD1	TRBV10-3	once	TRBJ1-3	TGTGCCATCAGTGACCAACAGGGGGCCTCTGGAAACACCATATATTTT	CAISDQQGASGNTIYF
TRBD1	TRBV7-9	-	TRBJ1-4	TGTGCCAGCAGCTTGGGACAGGGAGGGGACCTGTTTTTT	CASSLGQGGDLFF
TRBD1	TRBV27	-	TRBJ1-4	TGTGCCAGCAGTTTATCGGGGGACAGGGTCGAAAAACTGTTTTTT	CASSLSGDRVEKLFF
-	TRBV6-7	-	TRBJ1-5	TGTGCCAGCAGTACGCCCTTAGGACAGCCCTTAAGCAATCAGCCCCAGCATTTT	CASSTPLGQPLSNQPQHF
-	TRBV29-1	-	TRBJ1-2	TGCAGCGTTGAGACGGGGGACCCAAACTATGGCTACACCTTC	CSVETGDPNYGYTF
-	TRBV24-1	-	TRBJ2-1	TGTGCCACCAGTGACCCCTCCGACCGGGTCAATGAGCAGTTCTTC	CATSDPSDRVNEQFF
-	TRBV5-1	-	TRBJ1-2	TGCGCCAGCAGCTTGGGCGGGGACAAGATCTATGGCTACACCTTC	CASSLGGDKIYGYTF
-	TRBV5-1	-	TRBJ2-5	TGCGCCAGCAGCTTGCCTCCCCCCGGCCAAGAGACCCAGTACTTC	CASSLPPPGQETQYF
-	TRBV6-5	-	TRBJ1-2	TGTGCCAGCAGTTACTCGATTGGGGGTTATGGCTACACCTTC	CASSYSIGGYGYTF
-	TRBV27	-	TRBJ1-4	TGTGCCAGCAGTTTCCACTATACTACTGCAACTAATGAAAAACTGTTTTTT	CASSFHYTTATNEKLFF
TRBD1	TRBV19	-	TRBJ2-2	TGTGCCAGTAGTATAGGGGACAGGGTTACCGGGGAGCTGTTTTTT	CASSIGDRVTGELFF
TRBD1	TRBV6-5	-	TRBJ1-2	TGTGCCAGCAGTTGGCGACAGGGGATGAGAGGCTACACCTTC	CASSWRQGMRGYTF
TRBD2	TRBV16	few	TRBJ2-2	TGTGCCAGCAGCCAATGGCCTGGACTAGCGGGATACACCGGGGAGCTGTTTTTT	CASSQWPGLAGYTGELFF